The entry below gives a single TCR beta chain sequence along with its context. Its target antigen remains unknown. No much larger clone exists at a distance of one base, and base qualities are not known. The CDR3 holds 18 amino acids from the cysteine to the phenylalanine. Of the read, only the CDR3 DNA is kept; its 54 bases are in frame from base 1. Cut back by 0 bases and 1 base, the V and J ends lie 17 bases apart. As encoded in the germline V gene, CDR1 is SGHRS while CDR2 is YFSETQ. The sample is drawn from a study of T cell responses to AZD1222 COVID-19 vaccine listed by TCRdb under 2021. About the investigation overall: AZD1222 recipients given second doses at about 4 weeks or at about 12 weeks were pooled, since spike-specific TCR depth and breadth were not found to differ between the two schedules. TCR sequencing covered roughly 230 trial participants: about 210 given two doses of AZD1222 and 26 given two doses of MenACWY control vaccine. Enrollment into the trials was organized by age into subgroups of 18-55, 56-69 and 70-plus years, and those subgroups contained approximately 160, 26 and 62 TCR-sequenced participants, respectively. Study-wide findings and limitations: Because no day 14 peak-response samples were available, repertoires were characterized only after the peak T cell response. Spike-specific TCR breadth and depth rose significantly after two AZD1222 doses compared with day 0 and with MenACWY recipients. Participants were mostly white British, with more females than males. The authors suggested clonal diversity may have been underestimated. In the small 56-69-year group, the increase in depth fell short of significance, most likely because of low power. Reportedly, close to half of the unique spike-specific TCRs recognized epitopes lying outside the regions that are mutated in the B.1.351 and B.1.1.7 variants. Conclusions about previously exposed vaccinees were limited because only a handful of AZD1222 recipients were SARS-CoV-2 seropositive at baseline. The vaccine-associated CD4 TCRs covered the entire spike protein, and the dominant responses fell in regions 160-218 and 743-854.

The CDR3 regions of human TCRbeta chains were analyzed by immunosequencing. The paper's processing steps were these. Repertoire TCRs were checked for matches against a reference library of SARS-CoV-2-specific TCRs that had been generated using the MIRA antigen-specificity platform. Breadth was defined as the fraction of unique TCRs that were SARS-CoV-2-associated. Depth was defined as the fraction of total T cells that were SARS-CoV-2-associated. Using the MIRA data, each spike-specific TCR was assigned both to the spike region to which the TCR was reactive and to a CD4 or CD8 class. Log10-transformed breadth and depth values were compared by one-way ANOVA with Sidak's multiple comparisons tests. TCRdb mirrors the immuneACCESS table, restricted to in-frame sequences. Some clones are absent from its copies; in checked studies, under half trace to an unresolved V gene, and the reason for the others is unknown. Clone size and V and J calls were adopted from that table, with D and trimming inferred from the DNA. Within this sample are about 61,000 clones, with approximately 90% of them counted one time only. Together, the top ten hold 4.9% of the sample.

The meaning of the sample's time point label: baseline before first vaccination. The vaccinee samples were drawn from two UK trials, COV001 and COV002, one of which was a single-blind randomized controlled phase 2/3 trial testing AZD1222 (ChAdOx1 nCoV-19) in healthy adults. Trial participant PBMC samples were collected at day 0 and day 28 after the second dose for TCRbeta chain sequencing. The rearrangement combines TRBV5-1 with TRBJ1-5; no confident D gene assignment can be made. The sample consisted of peripheral blood, taken on day 0 of AZD1222 vaccination. This clonotype was obtained from an adult in good health. The sequenced DNA is TGCGCCAGCAGCTTGGAACCAGTCGGCGGGTCAAGCAATCAGCCCCAGCATTTT. Translation gives CASSLEPVGGSSNQPQHF.